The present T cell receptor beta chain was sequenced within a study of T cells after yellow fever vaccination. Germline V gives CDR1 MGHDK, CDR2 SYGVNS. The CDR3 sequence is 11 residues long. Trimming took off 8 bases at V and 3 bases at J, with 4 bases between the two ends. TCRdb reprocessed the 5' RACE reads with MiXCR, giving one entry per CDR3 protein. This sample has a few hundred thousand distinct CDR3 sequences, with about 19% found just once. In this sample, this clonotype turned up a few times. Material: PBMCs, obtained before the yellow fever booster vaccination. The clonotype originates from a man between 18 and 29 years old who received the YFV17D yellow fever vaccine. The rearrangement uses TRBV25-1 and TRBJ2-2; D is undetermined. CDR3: CASWDTGELFF. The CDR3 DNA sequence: TGTGCCAGCTGGGACACCGGGGAGCTGTTTTTT.